This T cell receptor beta chain was profiled in a study of Ad26.COV2.S vaccination and SARS-CoV-2 variants. Study overall: Intramuscularly, Ad26.COV2.S was given either once or twice, 56 days apart. General observations from the study: Possibly, TCR breadth and depth analyses underestimated total T cell responses.

Regarding this clone: Its antigen is as yet unknown.

Germline V gene data show CDR1 as LNHDA and CDR2 as SQIVND (reference sequence). The CDR3 runs to 15 residues. V was trimmed by 3 bases and J by 0 bases, leaving 9 bases between them. Specified treatment: 15 to 20 received Ad26.COV2.S at low or high dose, single or two shots; 5 received placebo; per-sample allocation not given. Day 63 after the first injection of vaccine or placebo was the sampling time. As its vector, the vaccine had Ad26, which expressed Wuhan-strain SARS-CoV-2 spike. TCRdb keeps only in-frame clones here, not all; method: immunoSEQ multiplex PCR. Counted here are hundreds of thousands of clones, roughly nine tenths occurring once; the ten biggest clones make up around 2.6%.

The sample here was peripheral blood, taken in a trial of Ad26.COV2.S vaccine versus placebo. The clonotype originates from a person aged 18-65 years who received the Ad26.COV2.S COVID-19 vaccine or a placebo. The chain uses TRBV19 and TRBJ1-3; no definite D call. DNA for the CDR3: TGTGCCAGTAGTATTTACATAAGCTCTGGAAACACCATATATTTT. It yields the protein CASSIYISSGNTIYF.